A selection of T cell receptor beta chains follows, all from one sample in a study of blood T cell repertoires in COVID-19. Method: immunoSEQ multiplex PCR; TCRdb's copy keeps in-frame clones and lacks some. The data show 30,000 to 50,000 clones, with around 85% seen just once and over 3.5% held by the top ten. What was sequenced was peripheral blood. These TCRs come from a man aged 55 to 70 with acute or convalescent COVID-19. The CDR3 runs from the conserved cysteine through the conserved F or W. Fields, in order: clone size, J gene, V gene, D gene, CDR3 DNA, CDR3 protein. A D gene is named only where the DNA matches it firmly. Clone size is shown for a subset of rows, as once, few, many or a class of expanded clone.

clone_size: NA
j_call: TRBJ1-1
v_call: TRBV5-1
d_call: NA
cdr3_nt: TGCGCCAGCAGCTCGGCAGGGGTTCCGAACACTGAAGCTTTCTTT
cdr3_aa: CASSSAGVPNTEAFF

clone_size: once
j_call: TRBJ2-2
v_call: TRBV18
d_call: NA
cdr3_nt: TGTGCCAGCTCACCACTAGATACGAACACCGGGGAGCTGTTTTTT
cdr3_aa: CASSPLDTNTGELFF

clone_size: NA
j_call: TRBJ2-7
v_call: TRBV28
d_call: TRBD2
cdr3_nt: TGTGCCAGCAGTTTAGCGGGAGGGCCCTCCTACGAGCAGTACTTC
cdr3_aa: CASSLAGGPSYEQYF

clone_size: NA
j_call: TRBJ2-5
v_call: TRBV5-1
d_call: NA
cdr3_nt: TGCGCCAGCAGCTGGGACGGCAGGGGCGGCCAAGAGACCCAGTACTTC
cdr3_aa: CASSWDGRGGQETQYF

clone_size: NA
j_call: TRBJ2-1
v_call: TRBV9
d_call: TRBD2
cdr3_nt: TGTGCCAGCAGCGTAGGTGGCGGGAGCCCCGGCAATGAGCAGTTCTTC
cdr3_aa: CASSVGGGSPGNEQFF

clone_size: NA
j_call: TRBJ2-1
v_call: TRBV7-3
d_call: NA
cdr3_nt: TGTGCCAGCAGCCTCAACTCCCTTAGGAGCAATGAGCAGTTCTTC
cdr3_aa: CASSLNSLRSNEQFF

clone_size: NA
j_call: TRBJ1-1
v_call: TRBV6-1
d_call: NA
cdr3_nt: TGTGCCAGCAGTGAAAGTGAGGTCTTGGCTTTCTTT
cdr3_aa: CASSESEVLAFF

clone_size: NA
j_call: TRBJ2-1
v_call: TRBV9
d_call: NA
cdr3_nt: TGTGCCAGCAGCGTAGTGCGCCGGGGTTCCTACAATGAGCAGTTCTTC
cdr3_aa: CASSVVRRGSYNEQFF

clone_size: NA
j_call: TRBJ2-3
v_call: TRBV15
d_call: TRBD2
cdr3_nt: TGTGCCACCAGCAGAAAGCTCAACTATGGACTAGCGGGCACAGATACGCAGTATTTT
cdr3_aa: CATSRKLNYGLAGTDTQYF

clone_size: NA
j_call: TRBJ1-2
v_call: TRBV19
d_call: TRBD1
cdr3_nt: TGTGCCACTTCCCTGACAGGGAGAGATGGCTACACCTTC
cdr3_aa: CATSLTGRDGYTF

clone_size: medium-sized
j_call: TRBJ2-7
v_call: TRBV23-1
d_call: NA
cdr3_nt: TGCGCCAGCAGTCAATATTTGGGCCGGATAGGCTACGAGCAGTACTTC
cdr3_aa: CASSQYLGRIGYEQYF

clone_size: once
j_call: TRBJ2-7
v_call: TRBV7-2
d_call: NA
cdr3_nt: TGTGCCAGCAGCCCAGATGGAGGTTGGTACGAGCAGTACTTC
cdr3_aa: CASSPDGGWYEQYF

clone_size: NA
j_call: TRBJ2-1
v_call: TRBV11-2
d_call: NA
cdr3_nt: TGTGCCAGCAGCTTAATGGGGCAGGGCAATGAGCAGTTCTTC
cdr3_aa: CASSLMGQGNEQFF